This entry is about one TCR beta chain. Its antigen remains unidentified. Described treatment: around 19 received Ad26.COV2.S at low or high dose, single or two shots; a few received placebo; per-sample allocation not given. Sampling was done on day 63 after the first vaccine or placebo injection. An Ad26 vector carrying the Wuhan-strain SARS-CoV-2 spike served as the vaccine. The data were obtained in a study of Ad26.COV2.S vaccination and SARS-CoV-2 variants. Study in general: Donor was assigned to the Ad26.COV2.S arm of trial COV1001. Ad26.COV2.S was injected intramuscularly once or twice, 56 days apart. Study findings and constraints: Spike-specific TCR breadth in vaccine recipients exceeded that seen in placebo recipients.

Clones were sequenced by immunoSEQ multiplex PCR, and TCRdb holds only the in-frame ones, with some missing. The sample contains roughly 390,000 clones, around nine tenths of which appear only once. The CDR3 is made up of 13 amino acids. Trimming removed 0 bases at V and 7 bases at J, with 9 bases between. Germline CDR1 is LGHDT and CDR2 is YNNKEL (reference sequence). The rearrangement uses TRBV3-1 (or the pseudogene TRBV3-2) and TRBJ2-5; maybe TRBD2 (6 bases). The sequence derives from a person between 18 and 65 years old who received the Ad26.COV2.S COVID-19 vaccine or a placebo. This specimen was peripheral blood, taken in a trial of Ad26.COV2.S vaccine versus placebo. CDR3 DNA: TGTGCCAGCAGCCAAGAGGGGGGAGCGACCCAGTACTTC. Translating gives CASSQEGGATQYF.